The sequence of this TCR beta chain was determined in a study of blood T cell repertoires in COVID-19 (dated by TCRdb to the early 2020s). Study-wide context: Samples covering the acute and convalescent phases of COVID-19 were provided by collaborators in the United States, Italy and Spain. The material from the prospective study consisted of cDNA or gDNA derived from T cells, B-cell-depleted T cells, or PBMCs. Deeply sampled blood TCRbeta repertoires from subjects exposed to, actively infected with, or recovered from COVID-19 were included in the dataset. Sample metadata almost always included a de-identified subject ID, COVID-19 status, age in years and sex. The repertoires were released in a freely available public database meant as a resource for research on the immune response to SARS-CoV-2. Samples came from the ongoing ImmuneRACE study (first 160 participants) plus 1,254 subjects from 6 global collaborators. Where HLA class I and class II types were available, the types were taken from metadata supplied by the sample provider, not from assay-based typing. Points the paper makes about the study in general: Clinical and demographic metadata were provided uncurated, with the amount varying by source and participant.

The immunoSEQ Assay, a bias-controlled multiplex PCR, was used to amplify TCRbeta CDR3 regions from genomic DNA. The paper's processing steps were these. Within the assay, amplification of reference gene primers was used to estimate how many nucleated cells each sample contained. Sequence reads were collapsed and filtered to measure the absolute abundance of every unique TCRbeta CDR3 rearrangement. For each sample, productive Simpson clonality was calculated by taking the square root of Simpson's diversity index across productive rearrangements. TCRdb holds this immuneACCESS table with in-frame rearrangements only. Some clones are missing; in checked studies, unresolved V genes explain under half, and the rest has no known cause. V, J and clone size reflect that table, while D and trimming were determined from the DNA. The sample profile shows fewer than 20,000 clones; about 91% of them were found once. The ten largest make up 5% of the sample.

Enrolling through a virtual design, the prospective study's participants ranged in age from roughly 18 to 89 years and lived across roughly 24 United States geographic areas. In the prospective study, participants were assigned to cohorts based on the clinical history participants reported in a screening survey and a study questionnaire. Recovered participants in ImmuneRACE Cohort 3 were defined as having two consecutive negative NP/OP PCR tests, clearance from a healthcare professional, or resolution of symptoms. In the prospective study, mobile phlebotomists collected whole blood, serum and a nasopharyngeal or oropharyngeal swab from each participant. Additional blood draws and questionnaires over an approximately 2-month period could optionally be provided by prospective study participants. Prospective study blood samples were shipped either frozen or at room temperature before DNA extraction.

The junction shows trimming of 6 bases on V and 2 bases on J, and the gene matches do not reach 4 bases of it. In the germline V gene (reference sequence), CDR1 corresponds to LNHDA and CDR2 to SQIVND. Reading from cysteine to phenylalanine, the CDR3 counts 15 amino acids. The sequence is cut down to CDR3 DNA, 45 bases in frame from base 1. This clone occurred a few times. Its antigen is currently not known. Per-base qualities were not stored, and no clone one base away is much larger. This sequence originates from a young woman who had recovered from COVID-19. Sample: PBMCs or T cells enriched from blood (not recorded which). The V gene is TRBV19 and the J gene is TRBJ2-6, with 7 bases matching TRBD1. The CDR3 region reads CASSFDRAGANVLTF. The bases read TGTGCCAGTAGCTTCGACAGGGCTGGGGCCAACGTCCTGACTTTC.